This T cell receptor beta chain was sequenced during a study of T-cell reconstitution after alpha-beta-depleted transplantation in children. This clonotype was seen many times. Researchers prepared the TCRbeta library using unique molecular identifiers, the study reports. In TCRdb, the PCR reads were re-called with MiXCR into one record per CDR3 protein. The sample has fewer than 400,000 distinct CDR3 sequences, just over 20% seen once. V lost 2 bases to trimming and J lost 6 bases; unmatched junction nucleotides: 29. The CDR3 is 21 amino acids. Per germline, CDR1 DFQATT and CDR2 SNEGSKA (reference sequence).

The clonotype comes from a human donor who donated a stem cell graft to a child with acute myeloid leukemia. The V call is TRBV20-1, the J call TRBJ2-7; 9 positions match TRBD2. Source: PBMCs from the stem cell graft donor, taken from the stem cell graft. As DNA, the CDR3 is TGCAGTGCTAGACCCGCCGGGGGTAGCGGGAGTCGTTTAGTTGGCAGTGGCGAGCAGTACTTC. The encoded protein is CSARPAGGSGSRLVGSGEQYF.